This T cell receptor beta chain was recovered during a study of blood T cell repertoires in COVID-19. The method was immunoSEQ multiplex PCR; TCRdb's version includes in-frame clones alone and lacks a portion of them. The repertoire holds 250,000 to 350,000 clones, with roughly 85% as singletons. V lost 1 base to trimming and J lost 5 bases, with 9 bases between them. CDR1 and CDR2 from the germline V gene are SGHRS and YFSETQ. The CDR3 consists of 14 residues. The gene calls are TRBV5-1 and TRBJ2-2; D is possibly TRBD1 (5 bases). This sequence was found in a woman aged 50 to 65 who had recovered from COVID-19. The sequenced sample consisted of PBMCs or T cells enriched from blood (not recorded which). The CDR3 spells CASSLWQGTGELFF. CDR3 sequence (DNA): TGCGCCAGCAGCTTGTGGCAGGGTACCGGGGAGCTGTTTTTT.